These T cell receptor beta chains were read from a single sample in a study of shared clonotypes between healthy human individuals. Profiled with immunoSEQ multiplex PCR; TCRdb holds only in-frame clones, not every one. The sample records millions of clones, around 94% being singletons. The specimen sequenced was naive CD4+ T cells sorted from blood. Receptors were obtained from a man aged 18-30 years in good health. Both conserved end residues are part of each CDR3. Fields, in order: D gene, J gene, CDR3 length, V gene, CDR3 protein, CDR3 DNA. A D gene is named only where the DNA matches it firmly.

>.|TRBJ1-2|14|TRBV5-6
CASSLRDLNYGYTF
TGTGCCAGCAGCTTGAGGGACCTTAACTATGGCTACACCTTC
>TRBD1|TRBJ2-3|13|TRBV7-3
CASSRDRKDTQYF
TGTGCCAGCAGCAGGGACAGGAAAGATACGCAGTATTTT
>.|TRBJ2-5|13|TRBV5-1
CASSTGLKETQYF
TGCGCCAGCAGCACCGGACTAAAAGAGACCCAGTACTTC
>.|TRBJ1-6|15|TRBV14
CASSRLLGGNSPLHF
TGTGCCAGCAGCCGACTCCTGGGAGGGAATTCACCCCTCCACTTT
>.|TRBJ1-6|15|TRBV5-5
CASSSKEDFYSALHF
TGTGCCAGCAGCTCGAAGGAGGACTTCTACTCTGCCCTCCACTTT
>.|TRBJ1-1|13|TRBV7-9
CASSPQGNTEAFF
TGTGCCAGCAGCCCACAAGGGAACACTGAAGCTTTCTTT
>.|TRBJ1-1|13|TRBV6-4
CASSETMNTEAFF
TGTGCCAGCAGTGAAACCATGAACACTGAAGCTTTCTTT
>.|TRBJ1-4|14|TRBV28
CASRTGPKNEKLFF
TGTGCCAGCAGAACCGGGCCAAAGAATGAAAAACTGTTTTTT
>.|TRBJ2-5|12|TRBV6-1
CASSEGLGTQYF
TGTGCCAGCAGTGAAGGACTGGGGACCCAGTACTTC
>TRBD2|TRBJ2-7|14|TRBV19
CASSITSGIYEQYF
TGTGCCAGTAGTATAACTAGCGGGATCTACGAGCAGTACTTC
>.|TRBJ2-5|13|TRBV5-6
CASSLPGQETQYF
TGTGCCAGCAGCTTGCCAGGTCAAGAGACCCAGTACTTC
>.|TRBJ1-3|16|TRBV28
CASSSGGVSSGNTIYF
TGTGCCAGCAGTTCTGGGGGGGTCTCCTCTGGAAACACCATATATTTT
>.|TRBJ1-4|15|TRBV27
CASKRRQGDSEKLFF
TGTGCCAGCAAGCGGAGGCAGGGAGATAGTGAAAAACTGTTTTTT